This paragraph covers one TCR beta chain sequence. Libraries were prepared by immunoSEQ multiplex PCR; TCRdb keeps only in-frame clonotypes and omits some of them. The sample comprises hundreds of thousands of clones, approximately 86% of which are singletons, and around 3.3% rests with the top ten. V lost 3 bases and J lost 0, with 12 bases in between. Germline V gives CDR1 MDHEN, CDR2 SYDVKM. This CDR3 has 15 residues. These data belong to a study of blood T cell repertoires in COVID-19. This sequence was found in a woman between 40 and 55 years old with acute COVID-19. Sequencing was carried out using PBMCs or T cells enriched from blood (not recorded which). The V and J genes are TRBV28 and TRBJ2-7; D may be TRBD2 (6 bases). CDR3 DNA: TGTGCCAGCAGTTTGGTTAGCGGCGACTCCTACGAGCAGTACTTC. Translated, it gives CASSLVSGDSYEQYF.